What follows are 4 T cell receptor beta chains derived from one specimen sequenced in a study of blood T cells in healthy people across ages. Sample-barcoded 5' priming and a J-beta primer mix drove a second PCR of roughly 7 to 11 cycles. TCRdb redid the calling of the 5' RACE reads with MiXCR, one entry per CDR3 protein. The repertoire holds roughly 930,000 distinct CDR3 sequences, with roughly 50% as singletons. What was sequenced was blood. These receptors all come from a man aged 25 to 45 in good health.

The chain links TRBV7-2 to TRBJ2-6; no clear D gene. The V gene lost 4 bases and the J gene lost 2 bases, with 9 bases spanning the gap. The CDR3 contains 15 residues. Germline values: CDR1 SGHTA, CDR2 FQGNSA. This CDR3 is CASSSVSPGANVLTF. CDR3 nucleotides: TGTGCCAGCAGCTCAGTGTCCCCTGGGGCCAACGTCCTGACTTTC.

The chain uses TRBV19 and TRBJ2-4; 7 bases are a match to TRBD1. The J call is doubtful: the DNA matches TRBJ2-5 better. Germline lookup yields CDR1 LNHDA and CDR2 SQIVND (reference sequence). This CDR3 region has 14 residues. DNA for the CDR3: TGTGCCAGTAGCGGCCGACAGGGAAAAGAGACCCAGTACTTC. This translates into CASSGRQGKETQYF.

This clonotype was detected once. The V and J genes are TRBV7-2 and TRBJ1-1; D is possibly TRBD1 (6 bases). CDR1 and CDR2 (germline): SGHTA, FQGNSA. The CDR3 is 16 residues long. V was clipped by 1 base and J by 4 bases, with 16 bases between them. The CDR3 nucleotides read TGTGCCAGCAGCTTAGGCGGGGGGCCCGGTGGCACTGAAGCTTTCTTT. This encodes CASSLGGGPGGTEAFF. Variable domain in full (rest from reference TRBV7-2 and TRBJ1-1): GAGVSQSPSNKVTEKGKDVELRCDPISGHTALYWYRQSLGQGLEFLIYFQGNSAPDKSGLPSDRFSAERTGGSVSTLTIQRTQQEDSAVYLCASSLGGGPGGTEAFFGQGTRLTVV.

Details on this clonotype: An end of the junction differs from the germline gene, which may be a read error. The chain carries TRBV12-3 or TRBV12-4 and TRBJ1-6, with D perhaps TRBD1 (5 bases). CDR3 length: 14 residues. The CDR3: CASSPGSPNPPLHF. CDR3 nucleotide sequence: TGTGCCAGCAGCCCAGGGTCCCCTAATCCACCCCTCCACTTT.